Listed below are T cell receptor beta chains from one sample, sequenced in a study of shared clonotypes between healthy human individuals. Here immunoSEQ multiplex PCR was the method, and the copy in TCRdb shows in-frame clones only, minus some. The sample contains some 2,400,000 clones, 90% to 96% of which appear only once. The sample was naive CD4+ T cells sorted from blood. The receptor set was obtained from a man between 18 and 29 years old in good health. CDR3s include the opening cysteine and the closing phenylalanine or tryptophan. Each record gives: D gene, V gene, J gene, clone size, CDR3 protein, CDR3 DNA. The D gene is left open where the match is weak. For some rows the clone size is stated as once, few or many, or as a class when expanded; others skip it.

D gene: -; V gene: TRBV30; J gene: TRBJ1-3; clone size: -; CDR3 protein: CAWSRLRSGNTIYF; CDR3 DNA: TGTGCCTGGAGCCGATTAAGGTCTGGAAACACCATATATTTT
D gene: TRBD1; V gene: TRBV7-6; J gene: TRBJ2-3; clone size: -; CDR3 protein: CASSSTGGRTDTQYF; CDR3 DNA: TGTGCCAGCAGCTCGACAGGGGGCCGCACAGATACGCAGTATTTT
D gene: -; V gene: TRBV7-9; J gene: TRBJ2-1; clone size: -; CDR3 protein: CASSPPTPGGQFF; CDR3 DNA: TGTGCCAGCAGCCCCCCAACCCCCGGGGGGCAGTTCTTC
D gene: -; V gene: TRBV10-3; J gene: TRBJ2-5; clone size: -; CDR3 protein: CAISSGNQETQYF; CDR3 DNA: TGTGCCATCAGTAGTGGTAACCAAGAGACCCAGTACTTC
D gene: -; V gene: TRBV5-1; J gene: TRBJ2-7; clone size: -; CDR3 protein: CASMDDSYEQYF; CDR3 DNA: TGCGCCAGCATGGACGACTCCTACGAGCAGTACTTC
D gene: -; V gene: TRBV29-1; J gene: TRBJ2-1; clone size: -; CDR3 protein: CSVGGTPTYNEQFF; CDR3 DNA: TGCAGCGTTGGCGGGACGCCGACCTACAATGAGCAGTTCTTC
D gene: -; V gene: TRBV5-1; J gene: TRBJ1-3; clone size: -; CDR3 protein: CASSPHLVAAGNTIYF; CDR3 DNA: TGCGCCAGCAGCCCCCATCTTGTGGCAGCTGGAAACACCATATATTTT
D gene: -; V gene: TRBV11-2; J gene: TRBJ1-6; clone size: -; CDR3 protein: CASSLAGPNSPLHF; CDR3 DNA: TGTGCCAGCAGCTTGGCCGGACCAAATTCACCCCTCCACTTT
D gene: -; V gene: TRBV7-8; J gene: TRBJ1-5; clone size: -; CDR3 protein: CASSLAGLNQPQHF; CDR3 DNA: TGTGCCAGCAGCTTAGCGGGACTCAATCAGCCCCAGCATTTT
D gene: -; V gene: TRBV2; J gene: TRBJ2-7; clone size: -; CDR3 protein: CASTQYGTTYEQYF; CDR3 DNA: TGTGCCAGCACTCAATACGGAACAACCTACGAGCAGTACTTC
D gene: TRBD1; V gene: TRBV5-1; J gene: TRBJ2-7; clone size: -; CDR3 protein: CASSAGGGYEQYF; CDR3 DNA: TGCGCCAGCAGTGCAGGGGGTGGCTACGAGCAGTACTTC
D gene: -; V gene: TRBV10-3; J gene: TRBJ1-4; clone size: -; CDR3 protein: CAIKGSPNEKLFF; CDR3 DNA: TGTGCCATCAAAGGCAGTCCCAATGAAAAACTGTTTTTT
D gene: -; V gene: TRBV6-6; J gene: TRBJ2-5; clone size: -; CDR3 protein: CASSYSQETQYF; CDR3 DNA: TGTGCCAGCAGCTACAGTCAAGAGACCCAGTACTTC
D gene: TRBD1; V gene: TRBV2; J gene: TRBJ2-7; clone size: -; CDR3 protein: CASMGQAYEQYF; CDR3 DNA: TGTGCCAGCATGGGACAGGCCTACGAGCAGTACTTC
D gene: TRBD2; V gene: TRBV9; J gene: TRBJ2-1; clone size: -; CDR3 protein: CASSELRLADYNEQFF; CDR3 DNA: TGTGCCAGCAGCGAACTCAGACTAGCGGATTACAATGAGCAGTTCTTC
D gene: -; V gene: TRBV11-2; J gene: TRBJ2-3; clone size: -; CDR3 protein: CASSLAADTQYF; CDR3 DNA: TGTGCCAGCAGCTTAGCCGCAGATACGCAGTATTTT
D gene: -; V gene: TRBV10-1; J gene: TRBJ1-2; clone size: -; CDR3 protein: CASSESTDYGYTF; CDR3 DNA: TGCGCCAGCAGTGAGTCGACAGATTATGGCTACACCTTC
D gene: -; V gene: TRBV18; J gene: TRBJ2-7; clone size: -; CDR3 protein: CASSTTGTDSYEQYF; CDR3 DNA: TGTGCCAGCTCGACAACCGGGACGGACTCCTACGAGCAGTACTTC
D gene: -; V gene: TRBV10-3; J gene: TRBJ2-1; clone size: -; CDR3 protein: CAISDRGVDEQFF; CDR3 DNA: TGTGCCATCAGTGATCGAGGGGTGGATGAGCAGTTCTTC
D gene: TRBD1; V gene: TRBV2; J gene: TRBJ1-3; clone size: -; CDR3 protein: CASSGTGSGNTIYF; CDR3 DNA: TGTGCCAGCAGTGGGACAGGCTCTGGAAACACCATATATTTT
D gene: TRBD1; V gene: TRBV6-6; J gene: TRBJ1-1; clone size: -; CDR3 protein: CASRTDRVVNTEAFF; CDR3 DNA: TGTGCCAGCAGAACTGACAGGGTTGTGAACACTGAAGCTTTCTTT
D gene: -; V gene: TRBV2; J gene: TRBJ2-1; clone size: -; CDR3 protein: CASSGTWSYNEQFF; CDR3 DNA: TGTGCCAGCAGCGGAACATGGTCCTACAATGAGCAGTTCTTC
D gene: TRBD2; V gene: TRBV27; J gene: TRBJ2-1; clone size: -; CDR3 protein: CASSFSGSSYNEQFF; CDR3 DNA: TGTGCCAGCAGTTTTAGCGGGAGCTCCTACAATGAGCAGTTCTTC
D gene: TRBD1; V gene: TRBV28; J gene: TRBJ1-2; clone size: -; CDR3 protein: CASMERKGATGPSGYTF; CDR3 DNA: TGTGCCAGCATGGAAAGGAAGGGGGCAACGGGCCCCTCGGGCTACACCTTC
D gene: -; V gene: TRBV10-1; J gene: TRBJ1-1; clone size: -; CDR3 protein: CASPRRDLGAQNTEAFF; CDR3 DNA: TGCGCCAGCCCCCGCCGGGACTTAGGGGCCCAGAACACTGAAGCTTTCTTT
D gene: -; V gene: TRBV28; J gene: TRBJ2-2; clone size: -; CDR3 protein: CASSSRTGELFF; CDR3 DNA: TGTGCCAGCAGTTCTAGGACCGGGGAGCTGTTTTTT
D gene: TRBD1; V gene: TRBV11-3; J gene: TRBJ2-2; clone size: -; CDR3 protein: CASSPDRGLTGELFF; CDR3 DNA: TGTGCCAGCAGCCCGGACAGGGGGCTGACCGGGGAGCTGTTTTTT
D gene: TRBD1; V gene: TRBV18; J gene: TRBJ2-7; clone size: -; CDR3 protein: CASSLTGGGEQYF; CDR3 DNA: TGTGCCAGCTCACTAACAGGGGGCGGCGAGCAGTACTTC
D gene: -; V gene: TRBV7-2; J gene: TRBJ1-6; clone size: -; CDR3 protein: CASSSPSSPLHF; CDR3 DNA: TGTGCCAGCAGCTCGCCGTCCTCACCCCTCCACTTT
D gene: -; V gene: TRBV7-2; J gene: TRBJ1-5; clone size: -; CDR3 protein: CASSPRVGGQPQHF; CDR3 DNA: TGTGCCAGCAGCCCAAGGGTCGGGGGTCAGCCCCAGCATTTT
D gene: TRBD1; V gene: TRBV30; J gene: TRBJ2-3; clone size: once; CDR3 protein: CAWSVPGQGIYTQYF; CDR3 DNA: TGTGCCTGGAGTGTACCGGGACAGGGGATTTATACGCAGTATTTT
D gene: -; V gene: TRBV30; J gene: TRBJ2-3; clone size: -; CDR3 protein: CAWSEARGTQYF; CDR3 DNA: TGTGCCTGGAGCGAAGCTCGGGGTACGCAGTATTTT
D gene: TRBD1; V gene: TRBV5-1; J gene: TRBJ1-1; clone size: -; CDR3 protein: CASSYRDSQNTEAFF; CDR3 DNA: TGCGCCAGCAGCTATCGGGACAGCCAGAACACTGAAGCTTTCTTT
D gene: -; V gene: TRBV29-1; J gene: TRBJ2-1; clone size: -; CDR3 protein: CSVEGGQGSYNEQFF; CDR3 DNA: TGCAGCGTTGAAGGGGGGCAGGGCTCCTACAATGAGCAGTTCTTC
D gene: -; V gene: TRBV7-3; J gene: TRBJ2-5; clone size: -; CDR3 protein: CASSLMGGTETQYF; CDR3 DNA: TGTGCCAGCAGCTTGATGGGCGGAACAGAGACCCAGTACTTC
D gene: -; V gene: TRBV7-9; J gene: TRBJ2-1; clone size: -; CDR3 protein: CASRYMRGFSYNEQFF; CDR3 DNA: TGTGCCAGCAGATACATGCGGGGCTTCTCCTACAATGAGCAGTTCTTC
D gene: TRBD1; V gene: TRBV7-9; J gene: TRBJ1-2; clone size: -; CDR3 protein: CASSVRDRGRDYGYTF; CDR3 DNA: TGTGCCAGCAGCGTCCGGGACAGGGGGCGAGACTATGGCTACACCTTC
D gene: -; V gene: TRBV11-2; J gene: TRBJ1-1; clone size: -; CDR3 protein: CASSRGIDTEAFF; CDR3 DNA: TGTGCCAGCAGTAGGGGGATAGACACTGAAGCTTTCTTT
D gene: -; V gene: TRBV7-9; J gene: TRBJ2-1; clone size: -; CDR3 protein: CASSLGWGSSYNEQFF; CDR3 DNA: TGTGCCAGCAGCTTAGGATGGGGGAGCTCCTACAATGAGCAGTTCTTC
D gene: -; V gene: TRBV7-2; J gene: TRBJ2-1; clone size: -; CDR3 protein: CASSLTLREQFF; CDR3 DNA: TGTGCCAGCAGCTTGACTCTCCGGGAGCAGTTCTTC
D gene: TRBD1; V gene: TRBV28; J gene: TRBJ1-5; clone size: once; CDR3 protein: CASMGQGVQPQHF; CDR3 DNA: TGTGCCAGCATGGGACAGGGGGTTCAGCCCCAGCATTTT
D gene: -; V gene: TRBV11-2; J gene: TRBJ2-4; clone size: -; CDR3 protein: CASSLEAGSSLAKNIQYF; CDR3 DNA: TGTGCCAGCAGCTTAGAGGCAGGTTCGTCACTAGCCAAAAACATTCAGTACTTC
D gene: -; V gene: TRBV4-2; J gene: TRBJ2-1; clone size: -; CDR3 protein: CASSQGGTAGRSEFF; CDR3 DNA: TGTGCCAGCAGCCAAGGGGGCACTGCGGGGCGGAGCGAGTTCTTC
D gene: TRBD2; V gene: TRBV9; J gene: TRBJ2-3; clone size: -; CDR3 protein: CASSVLAGSDTQYF; CDR3 DNA: TGTGCCAGCAGCGTACTAGCGGGGTCGGATACGCAGTATTTT
D gene: TRBD1; V gene: TRBV28; J gene: TRBJ1-4; clone size: -; CDR3 protein: CASSFYRDRGEKLFF; CDR3 DNA: TGTGCCAGCAGTTTCTACCGGGACAGGGGAGAAAAACTGTTTTTT
D gene: TRBD1; V gene: TRBV19; J gene: TRBJ1-2; clone size: -; CDR3 protein: CASRGQGDNGYTF; CDR3 DNA: TGTGCCAGCAGGGGACAGGGCGACAATGGCTACACCTTC
D gene: -; V gene: TRBV18; J gene: TRBJ2-4; clone size: -; CDR3 protein: CASSPQAKNIQYF; CDR3 DNA: TGTGCCAGCTCACCACAAGCCAAAAACATTCAGTACTTC
D gene: TRBD1; V gene: TRBV30; J gene: TRBJ2-1; clone size: -; CDR3 protein: CAWSFGQANEQFF; CDR3 DNA: TGTGCCTGGAGTTTCGGACAGGCCAATGAGCAGTTCTTC
D gene: TRBD1; V gene: TRBV6-1; J gene: TRBJ1-1; clone size: -; CDR3 protein: CAGTGGMNTEAFF; CDR3 DNA: TGTGCCGGCACAGGGGGCATGAACACTGAAGCTTTCTTT
D gene: TRBD1; V gene: TRBV5-4; J gene: TRBJ2-7; clone size: -; CDR3 protein: CASSLTGTGLTYEQYF; CDR3 DNA: TGTGCCAGCAGCCTGACTGGGACAGGGCTTACCTACGAGCAGTACTTC
D gene: -; V gene: TRBV7-9; J gene: TRBJ2-2; clone size: once; CDR3 protein: CASSLGQGEGTGELFF; CDR3 DNA: TGTGCCAGCAGCTTAGGTCAGGGAGAAGGCACCGGGGAGCTGTTTTTT